These 31 T cell receptor beta chains were all obtained from the same sample, sequenced in a study of CD8 T cells in ankylosing spondylitis. General observations from the study: For ankylosing spondylitis blood, a TCR beta motif of seven to nine highly homologous variants appeared characteristic.

A single record per CDR3 protein comes from TCRdb applying MiXCR to the 5' RACE reads. The table has about 540,000 distinct CDR3 sequences, over 9.5% seen once. For these receptors, no antigen is known. The sequenced material came from blood, either unsorted or a sorted T cell fraction (not recorded which). These receptors all come from a male donor with ankylosing spondylitis.

The J gene is TRBJ2-2, the V gene TRBV5-1; D gene uncertain. The ends were cut back, 1 base at V and 6 bases at J, with 7 bases in the middle. Germline V gene sequence: CDR1 SGHRS, CDR2 YFSETQ. This CDR3 spans 13 amino acids. In DNA, the CDR3 is TGCGCCAGCAGCTTGACAATTCCCGGGGAGCTGTTTTTT. Translating it yields CASSLTIPGELFF.

The gene calls are TRBV5-1 and TRBJ2-2; 13 positions match TRBD2. Germline assignment: CDR1 SGHRS and CDR2 YFSETQ. V shed 1 base, J shed 0 bases, and the junction held 3 bases outside the gene matches. The CDR3 runs to 18 residues. The CDR3 coding sequence is TGCGCCAGCAGCTTGAGAGGGACTAGCGGGGCGAACACCGGGGAGCTGTTTTTT. This gives the protein CASSLRGTSGANTGELFF.

V gene TRBV20-1 combines with J gene TRBJ2-3; 9 nucleotides line up with TRBD2. CDR1 is DFQATT, CDR2 SNEGSKA, per germline (reference sequence). The CDR3 sequence is 18 residues long. The V segment lost 5 bases and the J segment 2 bases; nucleotides outside the gene matches: 17. CDR3 coding DNA: TGCAGTGCTCTACCCGCGGTAGCGGGAGAATCTTTCACAGATACGCAGTATTTT. It specifies CSALPAVAGESFTDTQYF.

There are a few counts of this clonotype. The gene calls are TRBV20-1 and TRBJ2-3; D is ambiguous. CDR3 size: 14 residues. V gave up 0 bases and J gave up 2 bases, with 9 bases separating them. The germline V gene encodes CDR1 DFQATT and CDR2 SNEGSKA (reference sequence). CDR3 sequence reads: CSARDMRITDTQYF. The CDR3 nucleotides are TGCAGTGCTAGAGATATGCGGATCACAGATACGCAGTATTTT.

The J gene is TRBJ2-2, the V gene TRBV10-1; TRBD1 is a possible D gene (6 bases). Germline V CDR1 and CDR2: WNHNN, SYGVQD (reference sequence). Trimming took off 4 bases at V and 6 bases at J, with 6 bases between the two ends. CDR3 length: 12 residues. The CDR3 loop is CASSAGAGELFF. Written as DNA, the CDR3 is TGCGCCAGCAGTGCAGGGGCCGGGGAGCTGTTTTTT.

In this sample, this clonotype turned up many times. This chain uses TRBV24-1 with TRBJ2-1; D is ambiguous. There are 14 residues in the CDR3. Deletions cut 5 bases from V and 8 bases from J, with 15 bases between. Germline V gene data show CDR1 as KGHDR and CDR2 as SFDVKD. Here the CDR3 reads CATSGVVPPDEQFF. The CDR3 bases are TGTGCCACCAGTGGGGTAGTTCCTCCTGATGAGCAGTTCTTC.

This clonotype was detected a few times. V and J are TRBV21-1 and TRBJ1-5. TRBV21-1 constitutes a pseudogene. CDR3 size: 15 residues. The CDR3 sequence: CASSKGSQLNQPQHF. CDR3 nucleotides: TGTGCCAGCAGCAAAGGTAGTCAGTTAAATCAGCCCCAGCATTTT.

This clonotype was detected ten times or more. The CDR3 loop reads CASSSQGTQYF. CDR3 nucleotides: TGTGCCAGCAGTTCGCAGGGTACGCAGTATTTT. The rearrangement uses TRBV12-3 or TRBV12-4 and TRBJ2-3, with D perhaps TRBD1 (5 bases). This CDR3 has 11 amino acids. Trimming pared 4 bases from V and 8 bases from J, leaving 7 bases between.

A few counts support this clonotype. The genes are TRBV12-3 or TRBV12-4 and TRBJ2-7; no reliable D call. V was shortened by 6 bases and J by 1 base, with 7 bases between the two germline ends. The CDR3 spans 12 residues. The CDR3 reads CASRGGSYEQYF. CDR3 sequence (DNA): TGTGCCAGCAGGGGTGGATCCTACGAGCAGTACTTC.

The chain combines TRBV6-1 with TRBJ1-1, with TRBD1 as a possible D gene (5 bases). V was clipped by 9 bases and J by 3 bases, with 14 bases between them. CDR1 and CDR2 from the germline V gene are MNHNS and SASEGT. The CDR3 loop spans 13 amino acids. This CDR3 reads CASARDLDTEAFF. CDR3 nucleotides: TGTGCCAGTGCGAGGGACTTAGACACTGAAGCTTTCTTT.

The CDR3, as DNA: TGCAGCGTTATGGGGCTGGAGGGCTACACCTTC. This sequence encodes CSVMGLEGYTF. The chain is built from TRBV29-1 and TRBJ1-2, with TRBD1 as a possible D gene (5 bases). Trimming removed 5 bases at V and 8 bases at J, with 12 bases between. This CDR3 is 11 amino acids long. Germline V gene lookup returns CDR1 SQVTM and CDR2 ANQGSEA.

The chain links TRBV5-1 to TRBJ1-2, with D tentatively TRBD1 (6 bases). Germline V gene sequence: CDR1 SGHRS, CDR2 YFSETQ. This CDR3 has 15 amino acids. V was trimmed by 0 bases and J by 2 bases, leaving 11 bases between them. The CDR3: CASSLAGGWNYGYTF. The CDR3 DNA reads TGCGCCAGCAGCTTGGCCGGGGGCTGGAACTATGGCTACACCTTC. Together with reference TRBV5-1 and TRBJ1-2, the CDR3 gives the full variable domain: KAGVTQTPRYLIKTRGQQVTLSCSPISGHRSVSWYQQTPGQGLQFLFEYFSETQRNKGNFPGRFSGRQFSNSRSEMNVSTLELGDSALYLCASSLAGGWNYGYTFGSGTRLTVV.

This clonotype was counted a few times. The V and J genes are TRBV9 and TRBJ2-2; 12 bases agree with TRBD2. With V trimmed by 0 bases and J by 1 base, 10 bases remained unmatched. The CDR3 covers 20 residues. The germline gives CDR1 SGDLS, CDR2 YYNGEE. DNA for the CDR3: TGTGCCAGCAGCGTAGCTTTCCTCTTGACTAGCGGGAGGAACACCGGGGAGCTGTTTTTT. This codes for CASSVAFLLTSGRNTGELFF. Using reference TRBV9 and TRBJ2-2 for the parts outside the CDR3, the full variable domain is DSGVTQTPKHLITATGQRVTLRCSPRSGDLSVYWYQQSLDQGLQFLIQYYNGEERAKGNILERFSAQQFPDLHSELNLSSLELGDSALYFCASSVAFLLTSGRNTGELFFGEGSRLTVL.

The J gene is TRBJ2-7, the V gene TRBV9; the match to TRBD2 covers 9 bases. Germline V gene data show CDR1 as SGDLS and CDR2 as YYNGEE. J gave up 0 bases and V 0 bases, and 4 bases lay outside the gene matches. The length of the CDR3 is 16 residues. In DNA form, the CDR3 reads TGTGCCAGCAGCGTAGGCTCTAGCGGGATCTCCTACGAGCAGTACTTC. It is translated as CASSVGSSGISYEQYF.

This clonotype was detected only a few times. CDR3 DNA: TGTGCCAGCAGCTTAGGGGCAACCCAAGAGACCCAGTACTTC. Residues: CASSLGATQETQYF. This sequence joins TRBV11-2 and TRBJ2-5; no reliable D call. Germline CDR1 SGHAT, CDR2 FQNNGV. Trimming cost V 1 base and J 1 base, with 7 bases left between them. The CDR3 extends over 14 amino acids.

The V and J genes are TRBV28 and TRBJ1-2; the D is unclear. CDR1 MDHEN and CDR2 SYDVKM come from the germline V gene. The CDR3 has 14 amino acids. V was trimmed by 3 bases and J by 6 bases, leaving 14 bases between them. The CDR3 protein is CASSFPERRNGYTF. The CDR3 DNA is TGTGCCAGCAGTTTCCCGGAGAGGAGGAATGGCTACACCTTC.

This clonotype was recorded a few times. J is TRBJ2-1 and V is TRBV20-1; 8 bases align to TRBD1. V lost 6 bases to trimming and J lost 7 bases; unmatched junction nucleotides: 5. The CDR3 totals 12 residues. The germline CDR1 and CDR2 sequences are DFQATT and SNEGSKA (reference sequence). The CDR3 protein is CSAWDRRNEQFF. The DNA of the CDR3 is TGCAGTGCCTGGGACAGGCGGAATGAGCAGTTCTTC.

This sequence joins TRBV2 and TRBJ2-7; no clear D. V gave up 6 bases and J gave up 4 bases, with 10 bases separating them. This CDR3 spans 12 amino acids. Germline CDR1 reads SNHLY; CDR2 reads FYNNEI. The CDR3, as DNA: TGTGCCAGCAGCTCAGCCTATTACGAGCAGTACGTC. Translated, it gives CASSSAYYEQYV.

There are a few counts of this clonotype. The chain carries TRBV20-1 and TRBJ2-5, with D possibly TRBD2 on 6 matching bases. This CDR3 contains 14 residues. Trimming pared 2 bases from V and 3 bases from J, leaving 13 bases between. CDR1 is DFQATT and CDR2 is SNEGSKA in the germline V gene (reference sequence). CDR3: CSARQWTTEETQYF. The CDR3 DNA follows: TGCAGTGCTAGACAGTGGACTACAGAAGAGACCCAGTACTTC.

The chain couples TRBV20-1 to TRBJ2-1; 14 bases line up with TRBD2. The CDR3 runs to 17 residues. V shed 2 bases, J shed 0 bases, and the junction held 3 bases outside the gene matches. From germline, CDR1 is DFQATT and CDR2 SNEGSKA (reference sequence). In nucleotides, the CDR3 is TGCAGTGCTAGACGACTAGCGGGAGGGCCCTCCTACAATGAGCAGTTCTTC. Amino acid sequence: CSARRLAGGPSYNEQFF.

The V call is TRBV11-3, the J call TRBJ1-1, with no clear D. The V and J ends lost 8 bases and 6 bases respectively, with 13 bases between them. CDR1 and CDR2 from the germline V gene are SGHNT and YENEEA. The CDR3 extends over 12 amino acids. CDR3: CASGKTNAEAFF. The CDR3 coding sequence is TGTGCCAGCGGAAAAACCAACGCTGAAGCTTTCTTT.

This clonotype was seen many times. The rearrangement links TRBV20-1 to TRBJ2-3; 12 bases line up with TRBD2. This CDR3 is 17 amino acids long. V shed 6 bases and J 1 base; nucleotides not matched to a gene: 11. The germline V gene has CDR1 DFQATT and CDR2 SNEGSKA (reference sequence). CDR3 nucleotides: TGCAGTGCCACTACTAGCGGGAGGTCTGGGGGCACAGATACGCAGTATTTT. Protein sequence: CSATTSGRSGGTDTQYF.

This chain uses TRBV5-1 with TRBJ2-1; the match to TRBD2 covers 10 bases. Germline V lookup: CDR1 SGHRS, CDR2 YFSETQ. The CDR3 runs to 15 residues. Trimming took 2 bases from V and 6 from J; bases not matched to a gene: 5. The CDR3 is CASSLGPSGSNEQFF. CDR3 in DNA: TGCGCCAGCAGCTTAGGGCCTAGCGGGAGCAATGAGCAGTTCTTC.

This clonotype has only a few counts. The chain combines TRBV30 with TRBJ2-5; D possibly corresponds to TRBD2 (5 bases). Germline V gives CDR1 GTSNPN, CDR2 SVGIG (reference sequence). The CDR3 runs to 11 residues. The ends were cut back, 3 bases at V and 3 bases at J, with 5 bases in the middle. CDR3 in DNA: TGTGCCTGGAGGAGGGAAGAGACCCAGTACTTC. It codes for CAWRREETQYF.

This clonotype was picked up a small number of times. The CDR3 region has the DNA TGCAGTGCTAGTGGAGACACCACCTACGAGCAGTACTTC. It is translated as CSASGDTTYEQYF. This rearrangement joins TRBV20-1 to TRBJ2-7; D not resolved. Germline CDR1 DFQATT, CDR2 SNEGSKA (reference sequence). The CDR3 is 13 amino acids. V shed 3 bases and J shed 2 bases, with 11 bases lying between them.

This chain joins TRBV28 and TRBJ2-3; the D is unclear. Germline V gene sequence: CDR1 MDHEN, CDR2 SYDVKM. The length of the CDR3 is 15 residues. V was cut by 5 bases and J by 0 bases, with 12 bases left in between. CDR3 bases: TGTGCCAGCAGTCCCCTCCGGGCTAGCACAGATACGCAGTATTTT. It specifies CASSPLRASTDTQYF.

The chain recombines TRBV25-1 with TRBJ1-2; D not resolved. Germline CDR1 is MGHDK and CDR2 is SYGVNS. V was cut by 1 base and J by 2 bases, with 8 bases left in between. CDR3 size: 14 residues. CDR3 coding DNA: TGTGCCAGCAGTGAATGGCAAGGAAACTATGGCTACACCTTC. Translated, it gives CASSEWQGNYGYTF.

J is TRBJ2-1 and V is TRBV29-1; 10 positions match TRBD2. J gave up 7 bases and V 1 base, and 10 bases lay outside the gene matches. Germline V gene sequence: CDR1 SQVTM, CDR2 ANQGSEA. This CDR3 region has 16 residues. CDR3 amino acids: CSVEALTLAGTNEQFF. The CDR3 nucleotides are TGCAGCGTTGAAGCCTTGACACTAGCGGGAACGAATGAGCAGTTCTTC.

This clonotype was seen at least ten times. The chain couples TRBV24-1 to TRBJ2-5, with 11 bases matching TRBD2. The CDR3 is 15 amino acids. Per the germline V gene, CDR1 is KGHDR and CDR2 is SFDVKD. The V segment lost 7 bases and the J segment 2 bases; nucleotides outside the gene matches: 5. CDR3 nucleotides: TGTGCCACCAGAGGGACTAGCGGTCCTCAAGAGACCCAGTACTTC. This encodes CATRGTSGPQETQYF.

The J gene is TRBJ1-1, the V gene TRBV7-9; D perhaps matches TRBD1 (6 bases). Germline V gives CDR1 SEHNR, CDR2 FQNEAQ (reference sequence). V was trimmed by 2 bases and J by 8 bases, leaving 9 bases between them. The CDR3 is 12 residues long. The CDR3 is CASSLLQGEAFF. The CDR3 coding sequence is TGTGCCAGCAGCTTACTACAGGGAGAAGCTTTCTTT.

The chain employs TRBV7-9 and TRBJ2-1; 14 bases align to TRBD2. Unmatched junction bases numbered 10, after V lost 5 bases and J lost 7 bases. Germline V CDR1 and CDR2: SEHNR, FQNEAQ (reference sequence). This CDR3 is 17 amino acids long. This CDR3 reads CASSPPGLAGVRNEQFF. CDR3 sequence (DNA): TGTGCCAGCAGCCCGCCGGGACTAGCGGGAGTTCGGAATGAGCAGTTCTTC.